The 32 T cell receptor beta chains below come from one sample, sequenced in a study of early T cells in non-severe SARS-CoV-2 infection. TCRdb called the 5' RACE reads again in MiXCR, with one record for every CDR3 protein. The sample contains 87,000 or so distinct CDR3 sequences, 14% of which appear only once. Sequenced: whole blood. These receptors were collected from an adult who was a healthcare worker with PCR-confirmed SARS-CoV-2 infection or an uninfected control (not recorded which).

The chain has TRBV28 and TRBJ2-7; TRBD1 agrees at 8 bases. V shed 3 bases, J shed 5 bases, and the junction held 9 bases outside the gene matches. The CDR3 is made up of 15 amino acids. Germline V gene data show CDR1 as MDHEN and CDR2 as SYDVKM. CDR3 bases: TGTGCCAGCAGTTTGCGGGACAGGCCTTCCCACGAGCAGTACTTC. Its protein is CASSLRDRPSHEQYF.

The chain uses TRBV27 and TRBJ2-7, with 12 bases matching TRBD1. CDR1 and CDR2 (germline): MNHEY, SMNVEV (reference sequence). The CDR3 is 16 amino acids. With 2 bases clipped from V and 3 bases from J, the junction kept 5 bases outside the gene matches. This CDR3 reads CASSLGTGGENYEQYF. The CDR3 DNA sequence: TGTGCCAGCAGTTTAGGGACAGGGGGCGAGAACTACGAGCAGTACTTC.

The chain links TRBV5-1 to TRBJ2-1; D is possibly TRBD1 (5 bases). Germline loops: CDR1 SGHRS, CDR2 YFSETQ. Trimming removed 0 bases at V and 8 bases at J, with 12 bases between. This CDR3 has 14 residues. The CDR3 region is CASSLGQFEDEQFF. CDR3 bases: TGCGCCAGCAGCTTGGGACAGTTTGAAGATGAGCAGTTCTTC.

This clonotype has more than one count but fewer than ten. The genes are TRBV11-2 and TRBJ2-7; unclear D gene. CDR3 length equals 14 residues. Trimming removed 5 bases from V and 5 bases from J, with 16 bases in between. The germline CDR1 and CDR2 sequences are SGHAT and FQNNGV. CDR3 DNA: TGTGCCAGCAGCCCAGGTCCAGAATTCCACGAGCAGTACTTC. As protein: CASSPGPEFHEQYF.

About this clonotype: A read error may account for a junction end that differs from germline. The chain recombines TRBV4-1 with TRBJ2-7; weak D call: TRBD1 (5 bases). CDR1 is MGHRA and CDR2 is YSYEKL in the germline V gene. The CDR3 runs 14 residues. The CDR3 nucleotides read TGCGCCAGCAGCCAATACTCCGACAGCCTCGACAGTAGCTTC. Its translation: CASSQYSDSLDSSF.

The genes are TRBV5-1 and TRBJ1-1, with 10 bases fitting TRBD1. CDR3 length: 15 amino acids. V lost 5 bases, J lost 5 bases, and 9 bases stayed unmatched. Looked up from germline, CDR1 is SGHRS and CDR2 is YFSETQ. The CDR3 loop reads CASSKTGGEYTEAFF. The CDR3 DNA is TGCGCCAGCAGTAAGACAGGGGGCGAGTATACTGAAGCTTTCTTT. The complete variable domain, with remaining parts taken from reference TRBV5-1 and TRBJ1-1, reads KAGVTQTPRYLIKTRGQQVTLSCSPISGHRSVSWYQQTPGQGLQFLFEYFSETQRNKGNFPGRFSGRQFSNSRSEMNVSTLELGDSALYLCASSKTGGEYTEAFFGQGTRLTVV.

The chain carries TRBV28 and TRBJ2-7, with TRBD1 as a possible D gene (6 bases). The V and J ends lost 6 bases and 4 bases respectively, with 13 bases between them. CDR3 length: 13 residues. Germline V gene sequence: CDR1 MDHEN, CDR2 SYDVKM. The CDR3 nucleotides read TGTGCCAGCAGGTCCACAGGGATGTACGAGCAGTACTTC. Encoded protein: CASRSTGMYEQYF.

The chain is built from TRBV2 and TRBJ1-1; 8 bases map to TRBD1. The germline gives CDR1 SNHLY, CDR2 FYNNEI. Unmatched junction bases numbered 14, after V lost 3 bases and J lost 2 bases. The CDR3 loop spans 18 amino acids. The CDR3 is CASSESATGGVLNTEAFF. CDR3 bases: TGTGCCAGCAGTGAGTCCGCCACAGGGGGTGTACTAAACACTGAAGCTTTCTTT.

This clonotype was seen more than once but under ten times. The rearrangement links TRBV4-1 to TRBJ2-1, with D perhaps matching TRBD2 (7 bases). This CDR3 has 13 amino acids. Trimming removed 6 bases at V and 10 bases at J, with 16 bases between. CDR1 MGHRA and CDR2 YSYEKL come from the germline V gene. DNA of the CDR3: TGCGCCAGCAGACTAGGGGGGGCCGACGAGCAGTTCTTC. Its translation is CASRLGGADEQFF.

This clonotype has just a few counts. The chain couples TRBV15 to TRBJ2-7, with 8 bases lining up with TRBD1. Per germline, CDR1 LNHNV and CDR2 YYDKDF (reference sequence). Losses at the gene ends were 1 base for V and 2 bases for J; bases not matched to a gene: 4. The CDR3 length is 15 residues. CDR3 amino acids: CATSRVATGAYEQYF. CDR3 nucleotide sequence: TGTGCCACCAGCAGAGTGGCGACAGGGGCCTACGAGCAGTACTTC.

The chain links TRBV6-5 to TRBJ1-2, with unresolved D. V was pared by 2 bases and J by 8 bases, with 12 bases between. Per the germline V gene, CDR1 is MNHEY and CDR2 is SVGAGI. The CDR3 covers 13 residues. This chain's CDR3 is CASSYANSGGYTF. Here the CDR3 DNA reads TGTGCCAGCAGTTACGCGAATTCCGGCGGCTACACCTTC.

This clonotype was counted only a few times. V gene TRBV20-1 combines with J gene TRBJ2-2; TRBD2 matches at 10 bases. J gave up 3 bases and V 3 bases, and 10 bases lay outside the gene matches. Germline lookup yields CDR1 DFQATT and CDR2 SNEGSKA (reference sequence). This CDR3 has 17 amino acids. CDR3 sequence (DNA): TGCAGTGCTAGCGGTACTACTAGCGGGACACACACCGGGGAGCTGTTTTTT. Translation: CSASGTTSGTHTGELFF.

Only a few counts were recorded for this clonotype. This chain connects TRBV28 to TRBJ2-1, with D unresolved. CDR3 size: 12 residues. Trimming took off 10 bases at V and 0 bases at J, with 7 bases between the two ends. From germline, CDR1 is MDHEN and CDR2 SYDVKM. Here the CDR3 reads CAISSSYNEQFF. CDR3 sequence (DNA): TGTGCCATCAGCAGCTCCTACAATGAGCAGTTCTTC.

This clonotype was seen ten or more times. The V and J genes are TRBV12-3 or TRBV12-4 and TRBJ1-2; D possibly corresponds to TRBD1 (5 bases). Trimming shortened V by 6 bases and J by 5 bases, and 19 bases separated the two germline ends. The CDR3 is 15 residues long. The CDR3 DNA reads TGTGCCAGCAGCTCCCGTGAATGGGGGTCATATGGCTACACCTTC. Residues: CASSSREWGSYGYTF.

This clonotype was recorded a few times. The chain employs TRBV20-1 and TRBJ2-5; maybe TRBD2 (5 bases). The germline V and J ends were trimmed by 5 bases and 5 bases, with 12 bases remaining between them. CDR3 length equals 12 residues. Germline assignment: CDR1 DFQATT and CDR2 SNEGSKA (reference sequence). The CDR3 loop reads CSAEGGGETQYF. CDR3 DNA: TGCAGTGCTGAGGGCGGTGGGGAGACCCAGTACTTC.

This clonotype has a count of ten or more. CDR3 sequence: CASGVSGGNYGYTF. The DNA of the CDR3 is TGTGCCAGCGGCGTCTCTGGGGGAAACTATGGCTACACCTTC. The chain couples TRBV28 to TRBJ1-2, with a weak D call TRBD1 (5 bases). The germline V gene encodes CDR1 MDHEN and CDR2 SYDVKM. V gave up 8 bases and J gave up 2 bases, with 15 bases separating them. CDR3 length equals 14 residues.

This clonotype was detected ten times or more. This chain uses TRBV6-2 or TRBV6-3 with TRBJ1-5; weak D call: TRBD1 (5 bases). The germline V gene encodes CDR1 MNHEY and CDR2 SVGEGT. V shed 6 bases and J shed 3 bases, with 12 bases lying between them. The CDR3 extends over 14 amino acids. CDR3 in amino acids: CASSLGTFNQPQHF. The CDR3 DNA is TGTGCCAGCAGCCTCGGGACTTTCAATCAGCCCCAGCATTTT.

The rearrangement links TRBV7-6 to TRBJ1-3; no clear D. Germline CDR1 reads SGHVS; CDR2 reads FNYEAQ. The V end was cut by 1 base, the J end by 6 bases, with 10 bases between. The CDR3 loop spans 14 amino acids. CDR3 sequence reads: CASSLESWKNTIYF. CDR3 coding DNA: TGTGCCAGCAGCTTAGAGTCCTGGAAAAACACCATATATTTT.

The sample holds a few counts of this clonotype. CDR3: CASSLGSTEAFF. CDR3 in DNA: TGCGCCAGCAGCTTGGGTTCCACTGAAGCTTTCTTT. This sequence joins TRBV5-1 and TRBJ1-1; D not certain. The CDR3 loop spans 12 amino acids. V was trimmed by 0 bases and J by 4 bases, leaving 4 bases between them. CDR1 is SGHRS and CDR2 is YFSETQ in the germline V gene.

A few counts support this clonotype. This chain links TRBV5-4 with TRBJ2-5; TRBD1 agrees at 10 bases. The length of the CDR3 is 15 residues. Germline V gene lookup returns CDR1 SGHNT and CDR2 YYREEE (reference sequence). V gave up 5 bases and J gave up 5 bases; unmatched junction bases: 9. Here the CDR3 reads CASRVTGQGIETQYF. In DNA form, the CDR3 reads TGTGCCAGCAGGGTTACGGGACAGGGGATTGAGACCCAGTACTTC.

The V call is TRBV14, the J call TRBJ2-7; TRBD1 matches 7 bases. The germline V gene encodes CDR1 SGHDN and CDR2 FVKESK. V was pared by 0 bases and J by 3 bases, with 8 bases of the junction left unmatched. The CDR3 is 16 amino acids. The CDR3 DNA reads TGTGCCAGCAGCCAAGATCCCGGCTGGGACAGCTACGAGCAGTACTTC. It yields the protein CASSQDPGWDSYEQYF. Full variable domain (remainder filled in from reference TRBV14 and TRBJ2-7): EAGVTQFPSHSVIEKGQTVTLRCDPISGHDNLYWYRRVMGKEIKFLLHFVKESKQDESGMPNNRFLAERTGGTYSTLKVQPAELEDSGVYFCASSQDPGWDSYEQYFGPGTRLTVT.

This clonotype was detected a few times. The gene calls are TRBV10-1 and TRBJ2-3; the D call may be TRBD1 or TRBD2 (6 bases each). Germline CDR1 WNHNN, CDR2 SYGVQD (reference sequence). The CDR3 totals 15 residues. Trimming removed 4 bases at V and 3 bases at J, with 14 bases between. CDR3 in amino acids: CASSGLGGTTDTQYF. DNA for the CDR3: TGCGCCAGCAGTGGATTAGGGGGGACGACAGATACGCAGTATTTT.

The chain joins TRBV25-1 to TRBJ1-2; 8 bases are a match to TRBD1. The CDR3 totals 14 residues. The V gene end was trimmed by 6 bases and the J gene end by 0 bases; junction bases not matched to a gene: 3. CDR1 and CDR2 (germline): MGHDK, SYGVNS. CDR3 nucleotide sequence: TGTGCCAGCAGCCAGGGGGCTTCTAACTATGGCTACACCTTC. It codes for CASSQGASNYGYTF.

This sequence joins TRBV28 and TRBJ2-7; 8 bases match TRBD1. The germline CDR1 and CDR2 sequences are MDHEN and SYDVKM. The CDR3 has 14 residues. The junction had 4 bases not matched to a gene; V was cut back by 4 bases and J by 2 bases. CDR3 bases: TGTGCCAGCAGTTCCGGACAGGGTCCCTACGAGCAGTACTTC. As protein: CASSSGQGPYEQYF.

This clonotype came up a few times. The chain recombines TRBV12-3 or TRBV12-4 with TRBJ1-4, with unresolved D. CDR3 length: 18 residues. Trimming took 5 bases from V and 2 from J, leaving 21 bases between them. The chain's CDR3 is CASSRIGSAVTTNEKLFF. The CDR3, as DNA: TGTGCCAGCAGTCGAATCGGCTCCGCGGTTACGACTAATGAAAAACTGTTTTTT.

This clonotype showed up just a few times. The V gene is TRBV27, the J gene TRBJ1-1, with D maybe TRBD1 (5 bases). This CDR3 comprises 14 residues. Looked up from germline, CDR1 is MNHEY and CDR2 is SMNVEV (reference sequence). With 0 bases removed from V and 5 bases from J, the gap between germline ends came to 10 bases. DNA for the CDR3: TGTGCCAGCAGTTTATCAGGGGTTGGGACTGAAGCTTTCTTT. This gives the protein CASSLSGVGTEAFF.

This chain links TRBV20-1 with TRBJ2-7; 7 bases are shared with TRBD1. V gave up 6 bases and J gave up 7 bases; unmatched junction bases: 6. The CDR3 covers 11 residues. Germline V gives CDR1 DFQATT, CDR2 SNEGSKA (reference sequence). The CDR3 region is CSATGTEEQYF. The CDR3 DNA reads TGCAGTGCCACCGGGACAGAAGAGCAGTACTTC.

This clonotype was seen only a few times. This rearrangement joins TRBV29-1 to TRBJ2-3; the match to TRBD2 covers 7 bases. This CDR3 has 17 residues. Looked up from germline, CDR1 is SQVTM and CDR2 is ANQGSEA. After removal of 3 bases from V and 0 bases from J, the junction contained 12 bases not matched to a gene. The CDR3: CSVEGGPTLSSTDTQYF. CDR3 nucleotides: TGCAGCGTTGAGGGAGGGCCCACCCTTTCCAGCACAGATACGCAGTATTTT.

A few counts support this clonotype. V gene TRBV20-1 combines with J gene TRBJ1-3; TRBD1 might be the D (6 bases). The CDR3 extends over 13 amino acids. CDR1 and CDR2 (germline): DFQATT, SNEGSKA (reference sequence). V lost 5 bases and J 3 bases, leaving 11 bases between the germline ends. CDR3 DNA sequence: TGCAGTGCTGGTGGACAGAATGGAAACACCATATATTTT. Translated, it gives CSAGGQNGNTIYF.

The chain combines TRBV5-1 with TRBJ1-1; D ambiguous. V was shortened by 0 bases and J by 2 bases, with 11 bases between the two germline ends. Germline V CDR1 and CDR2: SGHRS, YFSETQ. CDR3 length: 15 residues. The CDR3 spells CASSLVVEGNTEAFF. In DNA, the CDR3 is TGCGCCAGCAGCTTGGTTGTAGAGGGAAACACTGAAGCTTTCTTT.

This clonotype was seen more than once but under ten times. The chain has TRBV6-5 and TRBJ1-4, with 10 bases lining up with TRBD1. The CDR3 sequence is 14 residues long. Per the germline V gene, CDR1 is MNHEY and CDR2 is SVGAGI. V trimming: 4 bases; J trimming: 10 bases; junction bases outside the gene matches: 6. The CDR3 nucleotides read TGTGCCAGCAGTTCGCGGACAGGGGGGGTAAAACTGTTTTTT. This gives the protein CASSSRTGGVKLFF.

This clonotype was observed a few times. The chain uses TRBV7-9 and TRBJ1-1; 11 bases match TRBD1. This CDR3 spans 15 amino acids. Trimming cost V 4 bases and J 6 bases; bases outside gene matches: 7. Germline loops: CDR1 SEHNR, CDR2 FQNEAQ (reference sequence). CDR3 loop: CASSWRDRGNAEAFF. In DNA, the CDR3 is TGTGCCAGCAGCTGGAGGGACAGGGGGAATGCTGAAGCTTTCTTT.